This T cell receptor beta chain comes out of a study of T-cell memory formation after mild COVID-19. Study details: TCR clusters were mostly confined to one donor each.

Between the trimmed V and J ends, which lost 5 bases and 1 base, there was a span of 7 bases. This CDR3 comprises 14 residues. Germline V CDR1 and CDR2: SGHRS, YFSETQ. It was 5'RACE with constant-segment primers that produced the TCR alpha and TCR beta cDNA libraries, which carried sample barcodes and UMIs. TCRdb reprocessed the 5' RACE reads via MiXCR and lists one record per CDR3 protein. The sample consists of some 350,000 distinct CDR3 sequences, approximately 15% of them appearing once. Study-level points and caveats: Clones that contracted from day 15 to 85 had balanced CD4/CD8; later expanders were CD4+ biased. Mainly CM and EM harbored the contracting CD4+ clones; mainly EMRA harbored the CD8+ ones.

This clonotype has more than one count but fewer than ten. Its target is not known. The sequence came from a man aged 18 to 30 who had mild COVID-19 (a few samples of this study predate the infection). Cell type and time point are not known. This rearrangement joins TRBV5-1 to TRBJ2-6, with D hard to call. The sequencing sample was made of PBMCs or a T cell subset sorted from them (not recorded which). CDR3 loop: CASRTGSGANVLTF. The CDR3 nucleotides read TGCGCCAGCAGGACTGGGTCTGGGGCCAACGTCCTGACTTTC.